Listed here is a single T cell receptor (beta chain). Its antigen is unidentified. These data come from a study of shared clonotypes between healthy human individuals. Study-wide results and caveats: An anticipated effect of sequencing depth on clonotype sharing among donors was recognized.

In germline, CDR1 is MDHEN, CDR2 SYDVKM. The CDR3 spans 14 residues. V lost 3 bases, J lost 0 bases, and 8 bases lay in between. Across several immunoSEQ plates, the genomic DNA of each subset was split evenly. The method was immunoSEQ multiplex PCR; TCRdb's version includes in-frame clones alone and lacks a portion of them. The table has about 2.2 million clones, about 92% seen once; the top ten hold approximately 1.7%. Naive CD8 cells, CD45RO-negative and positively selected for CCR7, excluded terminally differentiated effector memory CD45RA+ cells. Study donors comprised healthy, HIV-negative adults devoid of recent acute infection or vaccination.

The sequence was collected from a man between 18 and 35 years old in good health. Some clones in this sample may be carry-over from other donors' samples. The sample was naive CD8+ T cells from PBMCs. This sequence joins TRBV28 and TRBJ1-1; the D is unclear. The CDR3 here is CASSFKVMNTEAFF. CDR3 nucleotide sequence: TGTGCCAGCAGTTTTAAGGTCATGAACACTGAAGCTTTCTTT.